This T cell receptor (beta chain) was obtained from a study of Tregs in tolerant kidney transplant recipients. The protocol was immunoSEQ multiplex PCR, while the TCRdb copy is restricted to in-frame clones and leaves out a portion. The sample gives approximately 81,000 clones, 91% of which show up once; about 1.4% is in the top ten. The CDR3 spans 15 residues. The germline V gene encodes CDR1 SGHTA and CDR2 FQGTGA. Trimming pared 2 bases from V and 5 bases from J, leaving 14 bases between. Related graft donors supplied nonmyeloablative bone marrow transplants, and mixed chimerism was transient. The sequence derives from a human patient who received a combined kidney and bone marrow transplant. Some T cells here may be from the graft donor. This material consisted of CD4+ T cells from blood (PBMCs), taken 24 months after the transplant. The chain links TRBV7-3 to TRBJ2-3; the D gene is possibly TRBD1 (7 bases). The CDR3 protein is CASSLGGGLQDTQYF. CDR3 bases: TGTGCCAGCAGCTTAGGAGGGGGCTTACAAGATACGCAGTATTTT.